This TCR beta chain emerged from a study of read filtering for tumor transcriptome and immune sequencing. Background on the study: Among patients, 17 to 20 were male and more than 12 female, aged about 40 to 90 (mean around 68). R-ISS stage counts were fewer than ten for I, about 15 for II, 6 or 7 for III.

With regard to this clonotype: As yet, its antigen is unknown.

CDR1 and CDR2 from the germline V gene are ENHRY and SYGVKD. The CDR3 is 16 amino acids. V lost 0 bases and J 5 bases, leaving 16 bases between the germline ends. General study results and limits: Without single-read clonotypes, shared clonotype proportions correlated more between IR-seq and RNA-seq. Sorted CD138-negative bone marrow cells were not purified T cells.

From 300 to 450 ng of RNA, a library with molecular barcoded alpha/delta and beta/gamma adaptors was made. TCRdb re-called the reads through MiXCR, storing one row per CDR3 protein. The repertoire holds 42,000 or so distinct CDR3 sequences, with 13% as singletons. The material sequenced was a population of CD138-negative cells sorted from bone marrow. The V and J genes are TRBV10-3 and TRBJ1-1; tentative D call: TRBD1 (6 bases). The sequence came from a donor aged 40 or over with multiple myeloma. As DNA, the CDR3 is TGTGCCATCAGTGAGTCTGCAAGTAGGGGGGGTACTGAAGCTTTCTTT. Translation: CAISESASRGGTEAFF.